This T cell receptor beta chain emerged from a study of technical replicates of blood from a few donors. Profiled with immunoSEQ multiplex PCR; TCRdb holds only in-frame clones, not every one. Of over 50,000 clones listed, roughly 92% are singletons. The CDR3 has 15 amino acids. From germline, CDR1 is SQVTM and CDR2 ANQGSEA. V trimming: 6 bases; J trimming: 5 bases; junction bases outside the gene matches: 7. The chain carries TRBV29-1 and TRBJ2-1; TRBD2 matches at 13 bases. Sequenced: T cells isolated from PBMCs. This sequence originates from a human donor in good health. The CDR3 DNA sequence: TGCAGCGTGGACACTAGCGGGGGGGCCCACAATGAGCAGTTCTTC. Amino acids: CSVDTSGGAHNEQFF.